This TCR beta chain was found in a study of blood T cell repertoires in COVID-19. Trimming took off 7 bases at V and 3 bases at J, with 5 bases between the two ends. CDR1 is MNHEY and CDR2 is SVGAGI in the germline V gene. The CDR3 has 11 amino acids. Sequenced by immunoSEQ multiplex PCR; TCRdb stores in-frame clones only, minus some. Counted here are over 130,000 clones, just under 90% occurring once; the ten biggest clones make up 11%. The source material was peripheral blood. This chain connects TRBV6-5 to TRBJ2-3; no definite D call. The clonotype originates from a woman of 80 years or more with acute or convalescent COVID-19. The CDR3: CASKSTDTQYF. CDR3 sequence (DNA): TGTGCCAGCAAGAGTACAGATACGCAGTATTTT.